This entry concerns a single T cell receptor beta chain. Sequencing was performed with immunoSEQ multiplex PCR; in TCRdb, only in-frame clones are kept and a portion is missing. This sample has over 200,000 clones, with approximately 81% found just once. These data are taken from a study of blood T cell repertoires in COVID-19. Study summary: Nucleic acid was either cDNA or gDNA, and it came from T cells, B-cell-depleted T cells, or PBMCs.

The germline V gene has CDR1 SGHRS and CDR2 YFSETQ. This CDR3 comprises 15 residues. The V and J ends lost 5 bases and 0 bases respectively, with 11 bases between them. Material for sequencing was peripheral blood. The chain joins TRBV5-1 to TRBJ1-4, with no clear D. The origin of this receptor is a woman of 80 years or more with acute or convalescent COVID-19. The CDR3 region is CASRPYRATNEKLFF. The CDR3 bases are TGCGCCAGCAGACCCTACAGAGCAACTAATGAAAAACTGTTTTTT.